This T cell receptor (beta chain) comes out of a study of human T cells and chemical hapten exposure. Overall study findings and caveats: Alopecia was present in the donors, so their immune response may differ from healthy people's. DPC sensitization left the count of TCRs above 1 in 1000 unchanged.

CDR1 and CDR2 from the germline V gene are MNHEY and SMNVEV (reference sequence). The CDR3 extends over 16 amino acids. The junction had 9 bases not matched to a gene; V was cut back by 4 bases and J by 5 bases. This sample's time point: patch test 1, 2 weeks after DPC sensitization. This sample's treatment: therapeutic diphenylcyclopropenone sensitization with weekly scalp DPC. Unique molecular identifiers were attached to individual cDNA molecules during library preparation. TCRdb called the RACE reads again in MiXCR, with one record for every CDR3 protein. Of 95,000 or so distinct CDR3 sequences listed, 10% to 13% are singletons. Regarding this clonotype: Antigen specificity is unknown.

The chain couples TRBV27 to TRBJ1-1; 11 positions match TRBD1. This TCR was sampled from a man aged 40-49 years with alopecia areata. Some clones in this sample may be carry-over from other donors' samples. The sample consisted of whole blood, taken in connection with sensitization to the hapten diphenylcyclopropenone (DPC). CDR3 residues: CASSSDRGRGSTEAFF. DNA for the CDR3: TGTGCCAGCAGTTCGGACAGGGGGCGCGGATCGACTGAAGCTTTCTTT.